The next 9 T cell receptor beta chains were all read from a single sample in a study of blood T cell repertoires in COVID-19. Libraries were prepared by immunoSEQ multiplex PCR; TCRdb keeps only in-frame clonotypes and omits some of them. The sample carries about 15,000 clones, 80% to 85% recorded once. The specimen was peripheral blood. The receptors derive from a human donor in a cohort sampled during active COVID-19.

J is TRBJ1-2 and V is TRBV4-2, with D hard to call. Germline assignment: CDR1 LGHNA and CDR2 YNFKEQ. The CDR3 runs to 12 residues. With 0 bases removed from V and 6 bases from J, the gap between germline ends came to 5 bases. CDR3 nucleotide sequence: TGTGCCAGCAGCCAAGATCTTCATGGCTACACCTTC. Its translation: CASSQDLHGYTF.

V gene TRBV4-1 combines with J gene TRBJ2-1; D is possibly TRBD2 (5 bases). Deletions cut 4 bases from V and 5 bases from J, with 18 bases between. The CDR3 consists of 16 residues. The germline gives CDR1 MGHRA, CDR2 YSYEKL. In DNA form, the CDR3 reads TGCGCCAGCAGCCGGGCGGGCCGGAACCTTGACAATGAGCAGTTCTTC. It yields the protein CASSRAGRNLDNEQFF.

V usage is TRBV20-1 and J usage is TRBJ1-5, with D perhaps matching TRBD1 (5 bases). CDR1 DFQATT and CDR2 SNEGSKA come from the germline V gene (reference sequence). The CDR3 is 13 residues long. V shed 3 bases and J shed 4 bases, with 10 bases lying between them. The CDR3 here is CSASGGVNQPQHF. The CDR3 bases are TGCAGTGCTAGTGGGGGGGTGAATCAGCCCCAGCATTTT.

The chain joins TRBV18 to TRBJ2-1, with 9 bases identical to TRBD2. Germline values: CDR1 KGHSH, CDR2 LQKENI. With 0 bases clipped from V and 3 bases from J, the junction kept 3 bases outside the gene matches. This CDR3 region has 16 residues. CDR3 region: CASSPPLAGSYNEQFF. The CDR3 DNA reads TGTGCCAGCTCACCACCCCTAGCGGGGAGCTACAATGAGCAGTTCTTC.

The V and J genes are TRBV25-1 and TRBJ1-1; 9 bases map to TRBD1. V gave up 4 bases and J gave up 10 bases; unmatched junction bases: 7. CDR1 MGHDK and CDR2 SYGVNS come from the germline V gene. This CDR3 has 13 residues. This CDR3 is CASSVGTGQRAFF. For the CDR3, the DNA is TGTGCCAGCAGTGTTGGGACAGGGCAGAGAGCTTTCTTT. The whole variable domain, filled in from reference TRBV25-1 and TRBJ1-1, reads EADIYQTPRYLVIGTGKKITLECSQTMGHDKMYWYQQDPGMELHLIHYSYGVNSTEKGDLSSESTVSRIRTEHFPLTLESARPSHTSQYLCASSVGTGQRAFFGQGTRLTVV.

The chain recombines TRBV5-4 with TRBJ2-2; a possible D gene is TRBD1 (7 bases). V lost 4 bases and J 3 bases, leaving 13 bases between the germline ends. This CDR3 has 15 residues. The germline CDR1 and CDR2 sequences are SGHNT and YYREEE (reference sequence). The CDR3 nucleotides read TGTGCCAGCAGCATCGGCAGGGGGGACACCGGGGAGCTGTTTTTT. Protein: CASSIGRGDTGELFF.

The rearrangement joins TRBV7-3 to TRBJ2-1; 7 bases agree with TRBD2. This CDR3 is built from 16 residues. V shed 5 bases and J 7 bases; nucleotides not matched to a gene: 14. CDR1 and CDR2 from the germline V gene are SGHTA and FQGTGA. CDR3 sequence: CASSPLGGDGFNEQFF. CDR3 coding DNA: TGTGCCAGCAGCCCCCTGGGAGGGGATGGGTTTAATGAGCAGTTCTTC.

This clone was recorded a few times. The gene calls are TRBV27 and TRBJ1-1; no clear D. Germline-derived CDR1 and CDR2 are MNHEY and SMNVEV (reference sequence). Trimming removed 2 bases from V and 2 bases from J, with 18 bases in between. CDR3 size: 17 residues. CDR3 bases: TGTGCCAGCAGTTTACTCCCCCAGATCGCCGTTAACACTGAAGCTTTCTTT. Translated: CASSLLPQIAVNTEAFF.

The chain couples TRBV5-6 to TRBJ1-2, with D unclear. Germline-derived CDR1 and CDR2 are SGHDT and YYEEEE. There are 12 residues in the CDR3. V lost 3 bases and J 7 bases, leaving 10 bases between the germline ends. CDR3: CASSSTLGGYTF. The DNA of the CDR3 is TGTGCCAGCAGCTCGACACTGGGTGGCTACACCTTC.